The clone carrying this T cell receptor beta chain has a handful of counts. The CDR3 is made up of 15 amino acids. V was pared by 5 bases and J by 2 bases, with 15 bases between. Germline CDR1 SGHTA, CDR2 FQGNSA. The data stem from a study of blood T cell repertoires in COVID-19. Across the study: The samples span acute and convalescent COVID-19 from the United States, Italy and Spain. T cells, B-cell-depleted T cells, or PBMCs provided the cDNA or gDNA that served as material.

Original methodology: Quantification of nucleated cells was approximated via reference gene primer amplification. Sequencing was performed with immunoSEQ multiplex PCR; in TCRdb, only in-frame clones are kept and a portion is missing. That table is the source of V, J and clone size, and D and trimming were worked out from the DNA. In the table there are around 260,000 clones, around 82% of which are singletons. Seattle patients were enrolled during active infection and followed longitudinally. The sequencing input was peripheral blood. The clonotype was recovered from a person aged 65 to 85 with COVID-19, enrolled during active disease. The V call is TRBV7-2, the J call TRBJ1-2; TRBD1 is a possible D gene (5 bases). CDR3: CASSQGAGGNYGYTF. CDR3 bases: TGTGCCAGCAGCCAAGGAGCGGGGGGGAACTATGGCTACACCTTC.